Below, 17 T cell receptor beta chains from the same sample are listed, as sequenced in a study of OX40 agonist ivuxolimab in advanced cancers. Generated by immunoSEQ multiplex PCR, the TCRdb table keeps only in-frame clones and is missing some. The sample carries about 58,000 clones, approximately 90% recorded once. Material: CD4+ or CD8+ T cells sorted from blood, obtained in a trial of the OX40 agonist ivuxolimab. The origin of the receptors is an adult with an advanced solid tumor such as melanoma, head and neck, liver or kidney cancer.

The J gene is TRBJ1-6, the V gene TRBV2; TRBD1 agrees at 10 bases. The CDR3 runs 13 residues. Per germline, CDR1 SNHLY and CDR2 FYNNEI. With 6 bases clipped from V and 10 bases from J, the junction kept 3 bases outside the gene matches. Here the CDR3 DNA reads TGTGCCAGCAGGGGACAGGGGACATCACCCCTCCACTTT. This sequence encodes CASRGQGTSPLHF.

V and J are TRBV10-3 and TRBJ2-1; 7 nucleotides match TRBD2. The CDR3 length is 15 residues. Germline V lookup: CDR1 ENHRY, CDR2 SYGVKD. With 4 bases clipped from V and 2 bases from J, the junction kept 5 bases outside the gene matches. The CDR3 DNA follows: TGTGCCATCAGTGTGGCTAGCGGAACCTACAATGAGCAGTTCTTC. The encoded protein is CAISVASGTYNEQFF.

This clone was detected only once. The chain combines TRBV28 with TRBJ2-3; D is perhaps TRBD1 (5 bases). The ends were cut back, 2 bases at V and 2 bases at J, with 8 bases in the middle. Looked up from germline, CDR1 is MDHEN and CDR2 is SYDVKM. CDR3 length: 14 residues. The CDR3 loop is CASSLPGYTDTQYF. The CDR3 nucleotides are TGTGCCAGCAGTTTACCAGGGTACACAGATACGCAGTATTTT.

CDR3 region: CASSLALAGGEGETQYF. In DNA, the CDR3 is TGTGCCAGCAGCTTAGCGCTGGCGGGAGGGGAGGGAGAGACCCAGTACTTC. This chain connects TRBV7-6 to TRBJ2-5, with 9 bases aligning to TRBD2. Germline lookup yields CDR1 SGHVS and CDR2 FNYEAQ. Losses at the gene ends were 0 bases for V and 4 bases for J; bases not matched to a gene: 9. The CDR3 extends over 17 amino acids.

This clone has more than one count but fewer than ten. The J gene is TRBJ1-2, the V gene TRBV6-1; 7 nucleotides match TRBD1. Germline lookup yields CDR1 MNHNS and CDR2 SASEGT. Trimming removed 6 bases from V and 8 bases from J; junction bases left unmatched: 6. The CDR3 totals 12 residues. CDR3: CASSDRVRGYTF. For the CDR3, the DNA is TGTGCCAGCAGCGACAGGGTGCGCGGCTACACCTTC.

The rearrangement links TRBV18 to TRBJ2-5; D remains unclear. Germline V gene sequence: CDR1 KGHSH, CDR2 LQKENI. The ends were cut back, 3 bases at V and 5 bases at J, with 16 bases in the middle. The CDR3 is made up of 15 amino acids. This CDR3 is CASSPVEQAQETQYF. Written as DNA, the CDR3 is TGTGCCAGCTCACCCGTCGAGCAGGCCCAGGAGACCCAGTACTTC.

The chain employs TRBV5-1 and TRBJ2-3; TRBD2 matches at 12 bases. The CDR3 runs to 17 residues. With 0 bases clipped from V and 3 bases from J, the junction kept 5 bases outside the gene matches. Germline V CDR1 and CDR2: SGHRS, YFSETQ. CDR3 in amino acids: CASSLAPTSGRTDTQYF. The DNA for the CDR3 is TGCGCCAGCAGCTTGGCCCCGACTAGCGGGAGAACAGATACGCAGTATTTT.

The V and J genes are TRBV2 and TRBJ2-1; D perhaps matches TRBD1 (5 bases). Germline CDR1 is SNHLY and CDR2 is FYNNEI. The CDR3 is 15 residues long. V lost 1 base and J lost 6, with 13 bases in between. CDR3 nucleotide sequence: TGTGCCAGCAGTGAAGGGTCCTTTAGGGGCAATGAGCAGTTCTTC. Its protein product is CASSEGSFRGNEQFF.

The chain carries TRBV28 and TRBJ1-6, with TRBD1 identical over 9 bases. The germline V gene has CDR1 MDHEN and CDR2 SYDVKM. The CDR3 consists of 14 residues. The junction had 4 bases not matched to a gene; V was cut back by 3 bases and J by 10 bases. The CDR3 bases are TGTGCCAGCAGTTTGGACAGGGGTTTCTCACCCCTCCACTTT. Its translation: CASSLDRGFSPLHF.

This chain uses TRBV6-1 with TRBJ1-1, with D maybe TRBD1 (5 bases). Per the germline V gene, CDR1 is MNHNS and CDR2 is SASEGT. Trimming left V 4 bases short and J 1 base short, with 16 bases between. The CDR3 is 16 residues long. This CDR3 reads CASSGQVGAGNTEAFF. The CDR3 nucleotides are TGTGCCAGCAGTGGGCAAGTTGGGGCAGGGAACACTGAAGCTTTCTTT.

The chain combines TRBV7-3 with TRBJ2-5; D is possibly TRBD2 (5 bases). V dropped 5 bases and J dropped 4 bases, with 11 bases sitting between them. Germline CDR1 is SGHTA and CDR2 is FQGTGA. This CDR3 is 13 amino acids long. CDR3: CASSALVGETQYF. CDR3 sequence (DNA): TGTGCCAGCAGCGCACTAGTCGGAGAGACCCAGTACTTC. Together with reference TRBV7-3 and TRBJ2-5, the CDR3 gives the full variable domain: GAGVSQTPSNKVTEKGKYVELRCDPISGHTALYWYRQSLGQGPEFLIYFQGTGAADDSGLPNDRFFAVRPEGSVSTLKIQRTERGDSAVYLCASSALVGETQYFGPGTRLLVL.

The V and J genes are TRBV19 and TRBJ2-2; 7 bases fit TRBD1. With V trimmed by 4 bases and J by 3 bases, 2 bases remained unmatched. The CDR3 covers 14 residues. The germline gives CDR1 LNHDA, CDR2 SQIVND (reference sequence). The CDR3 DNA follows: TGTGCCAGTAGTAAGGGGGCGGACACCGGGGAGCTGTTTTTT. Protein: CASSKGADTGELFF.

CDR3 sequence: CASSESWDTNTEAFF. The CDR3 bases are TGTGCCAGCAGTGAAAGTTGGGACACCAACACTGAAGCTTTCTTT. The rearrangement uses TRBV6-1 and TRBJ1-1; a weak D match, TRBD1 (6 bases). Germline lookup yields CDR1 MNHNS and CDR2 SASEGT. The CDR3 contains 15 residues. The ends were cut back, 2 bases at V and 2 bases at J, with 12 bases in the middle.

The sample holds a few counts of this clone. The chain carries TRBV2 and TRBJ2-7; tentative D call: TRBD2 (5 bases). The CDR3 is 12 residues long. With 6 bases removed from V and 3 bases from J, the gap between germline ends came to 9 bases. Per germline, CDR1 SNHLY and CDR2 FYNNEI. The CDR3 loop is CASSGEFYEQYF. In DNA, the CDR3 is TGTGCCAGCAGCGGGGAATTCTACGAGCAGTACTTC.

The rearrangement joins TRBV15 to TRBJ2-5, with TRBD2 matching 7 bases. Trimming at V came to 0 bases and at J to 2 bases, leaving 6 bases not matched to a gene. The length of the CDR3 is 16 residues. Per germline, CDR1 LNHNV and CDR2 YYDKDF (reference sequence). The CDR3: CATSRDRASGQETQYF. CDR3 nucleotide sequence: TGTGCCACCAGCAGAGATCGGGCTAGCGGTCAAGAGACCCAGTACTTC.

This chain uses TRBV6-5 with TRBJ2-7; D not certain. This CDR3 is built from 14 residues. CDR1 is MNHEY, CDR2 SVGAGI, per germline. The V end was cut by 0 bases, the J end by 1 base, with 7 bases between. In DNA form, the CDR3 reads TGTGCCAGCAGTTACTCGGGGTTGTCCTACGAGCAGTACTTC. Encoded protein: CASSYSGLSYEQYF.

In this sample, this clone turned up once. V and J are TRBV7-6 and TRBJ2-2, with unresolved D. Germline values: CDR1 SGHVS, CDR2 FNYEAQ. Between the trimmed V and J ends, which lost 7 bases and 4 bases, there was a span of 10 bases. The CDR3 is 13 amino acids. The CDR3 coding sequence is TGTGCCAGCAAAGCTTCGATCACCGGGGAGCTGTTTTTT. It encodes CASKASITGELFF.